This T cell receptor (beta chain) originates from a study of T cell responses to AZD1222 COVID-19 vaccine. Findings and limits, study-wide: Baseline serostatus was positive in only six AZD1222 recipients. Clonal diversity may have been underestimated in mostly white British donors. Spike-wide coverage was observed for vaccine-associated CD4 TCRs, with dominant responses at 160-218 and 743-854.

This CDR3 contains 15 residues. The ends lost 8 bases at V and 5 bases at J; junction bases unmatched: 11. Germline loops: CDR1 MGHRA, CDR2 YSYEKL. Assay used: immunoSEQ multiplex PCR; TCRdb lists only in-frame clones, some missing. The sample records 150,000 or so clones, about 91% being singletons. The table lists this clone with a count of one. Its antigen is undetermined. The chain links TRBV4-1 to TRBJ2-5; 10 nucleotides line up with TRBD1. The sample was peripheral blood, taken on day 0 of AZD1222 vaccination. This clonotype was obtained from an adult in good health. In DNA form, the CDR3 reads TGCGCCAGCGGGTTCGATGGGACAGGGGACGAGACCCAGTACTTC. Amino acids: CASGFDGTGDETQYF.